These 17 T cell receptor beta chains share one sample of origin, sequenced in a study of human T cells and chemical hapten exposure. Time point in this sample: patch test 3, about 24 weeks after DPC sensitization. Treatment described: therapeutic diphenylcyclopropenone sensitization with weekly scalp DPC. A single record per CDR3 protein comes from TCRdb applying MiXCR to the RACE reads. This sample has 190,000 or so distinct CDR3 sequences, with around 25% found just once. The input for sequencing was whole blood, taken in connection with sensitization to the hapten diphenylcyclopropenone (DPC). The receptors were gathered from a woman in her 40s with alopecia areata. Some clones in this sample may be carry-over from other donors' samples.

This chain joins TRBV4-1 and TRBJ2-5; D is possibly TRBD1 (6 bases). V lost 10 bases and J lost 3, with 21 bases in between. CDR1 and CDR2 (germline): MGHRA, YSYEKL. The CDR3 contains 15 residues. The CDR3 bases are TGCGCCACGCCGGACAGCCCGATAAGAAAAGAGACCCAGTACTTC. Translating it yields CATPDSPIRKETQYF.

This clonotype was recorded at least ten times. This sequence joins TRBV20-1 and TRBJ2-6; no clear D gene. The V gene's germline CDR1 is DFQATT and CDR2 SNEGSKA (reference sequence). Trimming cost V 4 bases and J 0 bases, with 7 bases left between them. The CDR3 has 14 amino acids. The CDR3 DNA follows: TGCAGTGCTACCCAAGGCTCTGGGGCCAACGTCCTGACTTTC. It translates to CSATQGSGANVLTF.

This clonotype was seen only a few times. This chain links TRBV9 with TRBJ2-3; D uncertain. CDR3 size: 13 residues. CDR1 SGDLS and CDR2 YYNGEE come from the germline V gene. V was pared by 4 bases and J by 2 bases, with 8 bases between. The CDR3 is CASSTGPTDTQYF. The CDR3 DNA follows: TGTGCCAGCAGCACCGGACCCACAGATACGCAGTATTTT.

The table lists this clonotype with many counts. This sequence joins TRBV6-5 and TRBJ2-5, with TRBD1 matching over 8 bases. The V gene's germline CDR1 is MNHEY and CDR2 SVGAGI. The CDR3 is 13 amino acids. Trimming at V came to 5 bases and at J to 5 bases, leaving 4 bases not matched to a gene. Written as DNA, the CDR3 is TGTGCCAGCAGTCGGGACAGGAGGGAGACCCAGTACTTC. Its translation: CASSRDRRETQYF.

A few counts support this clonotype. The V call is TRBV10-3, the J call TRBJ1-1; unclear D gene. Germline V gives CDR1 ENHRY, CDR2 SYGVKD. V was clipped by 10 bases and J by 5 bases, with 17 bases between them. This CDR3 comprises 13 residues. CDR3 sequence: CASALREKTEAFF. Here the CDR3 DNA reads TGTGCCAGCGCCCTAAGGGAGAAGACTGAAGCTTTCTTT.

Only a few counts were recorded for this clonotype. The chain links TRBV9 to TRBJ2-1; TRBD2 aligns across 13 bases. V shed 2 bases, J shed 5 bases, and the junction held 1 base outside the gene matches. This CDR3 contains 15 residues. CDR1 is SGDLS and CDR2 is YYNGEE in the germline V gene. The CDR3 is CASSVGLAGNNEQFF. The CDR3 DNA is TGTGCCAGCAGCGTGGGACTAGCGGGAAACAATGAGCAGTTCTTC.

This rearrangement joins TRBV6-1 to TRBJ2-1, with a tentative D call TRBD1 (6 bases). CDR1 is MNHNS, CDR2 SASEGT, per germline. The CDR3 sequence is 18 residues long. V was cut by 0 bases and J by 9 bases, with 24 bases left in between. In DNA, the CDR3 is TGTGCCAGCAGTGAAGCGCTATTCGCTCGTGGGGGCATAGGTGAGCAGTTCTTC. It codes for CASSEALFARGGIGEQFF.

A few counts support this clonotype. V usage is TRBV9 and J usage is TRBJ2-1, with a possible D match to TRBD2 (5 bases). The CDR3 length is 13 residues. V was cut by 4 bases and J by 2 bases, with 7 bases left in between. Germline loops: CDR1 SGDLS, CDR2 YYNGEE. The CDR3 sequence: CASSPGTYNEQFF. The CDR3 DNA sequence: TGTGCCAGCAGCCCGGGGACCTACAATGAGCAGTTCTTC. The full variable domain, its missing parts supplied by reference TRBV9 and TRBJ2-1, is DSGVTQTPKHLITATGQRVTLRCSPRSGDLSVYWYQQSLDQGLQFLIQYYNGEERAKGNILERFSAQQFPDLHSELNLSSLELGDSALYFCASSPGTYNEQFFGPGTRLTVL.

The V gene is TRBV28, the J gene TRBJ1-1, with 8 bases lining up with TRBD1. The junction had 10 bases not matched to a gene; V was cut back by 4 bases and J by 6 bases. This CDR3 is built from 15 residues. Germline lookup yields CDR1 MDHEN and CDR2 SYDVKM. The CDR3 DNA sequence: TGTGCCAGCAGTTCCTTGGACAGGGTTTTAGCTGAAGCTTTCTTT. Its translation: CASSSLDRVLAEAFF.

Written as DNA, the CDR3 is TGTGCCAGCAGCCGGACCCCGGGACAGGGGTACGAGCAGTACTTC. Translated: CASSRTPGQGYEQYF. The genes are TRBV3-1 and TRBJ2-7; 10 bases fit TRBD1. The V and J ends lost 4 bases and 4 bases, in that order; junction bases with no gene match: 7. Germline CDR1 and CDR2: LGHDT and YNNKEL (reference sequence). This CDR3 is built from 15 residues.

Many counts were recorded for this clonotype. The V call is TRBV18, the J call TRBJ2-1; TRBD1 is a possible D gene (6 bases). Per the germline V gene, CDR1 is KGHSH and CDR2 is LQKENI. The ends were cut back, 1 base at V and 5 bases at J, with 9 bases in the middle. CDR3 length: 14 residues. The CDR3 region is CASSPRDTHNEQFF. The DNA of the CDR3 is TGTGCCAGCTCACCACGGGACACCCACAATGAGCAGTTCTTC.

Worth noting for this clonotype: It may be a read error: a sequence one base away is much more abundant. J is TRBJ1-1 and V is TRBV6-5, with D possibly matching TRBD1 (6 bases). The CDR3 extends over 13 amino acids. CDR1 is MNHEY, CDR2 SVGAGI, per germline. Deletions cut 4 bases from V and 4 bases from J, with 10 bases between. As DNA, the CDR3 is TGTGCCAGCAGTTTTACAGGGAGCACTGAAGCTTTCTTT. Translated: CASSFTGSTEAFF.

The genes are TRBV11-1 and TRBJ2-1, with a weak D call TRBD2 (5 bases). V lost 5 bases to trimming and J lost 6 bases, with 8 bases between them. The CDR3 is 12 amino acids. Germline V gene lookup returns CDR1 SGHAT and CDR2 FQDESV (reference sequence). The CDR3 is CASSATSNEQFF. The CDR3 DNA is TGTGCCAGCAGCGCCACTAGCAATGAGCAGTTCTTC.

This clonotype was found a few times. The V gene is TRBV27, the J gene TRBJ1-5; D might be TRBD1 (5 bases). Germline loops: CDR1 MNHEY, CDR2 SMNVEV (reference sequence). The CDR3 extends over 18 amino acids. Trimming stripped 5 bases from V and 0 bases from J, with 20 bases between. The CDR3 DNA follows: TGTGCCAGCAGTCAAAGCGGGGCCACTCGTTATAGCAATCAGCCCCAGCATTTT. Translating it yields CASSQSGATRYSNQPQHF.

The genes are TRBV7-9 and TRBJ2-1; 7 bases are a match to TRBD1. The V gene's germline CDR1 is SEHNR and CDR2 FQNEAQ (reference sequence). CDR3 length: 15 residues. The V gene end was trimmed by 4 bases and the J gene end by 6 bases; junction bases not matched to a gene: 9. CDR3 sequence reads: CASSSQETGPNEQFF. CDR3 nucleotide sequence: TGTGCCAGCAGCTCCCAAGAGACAGGGCCCAATGAGCAGTTCTTC.

J is TRBJ2-2 and V is TRBV28; no clear D gene. Germline V CDR1 and CDR2: MDHEN, SYDVKM. V lost 8 bases to trimming and J lost 6 bases, with 19 bases between them. The CDR3 length is 15 residues. The CDR3 coding sequence is TGTGCCAGCGTCCCTCGGCTTCGGGTAGCCGGGGAGCTGTTTTTT. This codes for CASVPRLRVAGELFF.

The V call is TRBV28, the J call TRBJ2-1; TRBD2 agrees at 7 bases. Trimming cost V 4 bases and J 4 bases; bases outside gene matches: 10. Looked up from germline, CDR1 is MDHEN and CDR2 is SYDVKM. The CDR3 length is 16 residues. CDR3 DNA: TGTGCCAGCAGTTCCGCGGGAGAAAACAATTACAATGAGCAGTTCTTC. This codes for CASSSAGENNYNEQFF.